The 28 T cell receptor beta chains in this list originate from one sample, sequenced in a study of blood T cell repertoires in COVID-19. Measured with immunoSEQ multiplex PCR; TCRdb has only the in-frame clones, and not every one. The top ten clones hold over 0.75% of a sample with hundreds of thousands of clones, roughly 92% of them seen once. Sequenced input: peripheral blood. Source of these receptors: a man in his fifties or sixties with COVID-19, enrolled during active disease.

The J gene is TRBJ2-2, the V gene TRBV30, with D possibly being TRBD2 (5 bases). The CDR3 has 15 amino acids. Germline loops: CDR1 GTSNPN, CDR2 SVGIG (reference sequence). The CDR3 reads CASARGLTNTGELFF. The CDR3 DNA sequence: TGTGCTTCCGCACGGGGTCTCACGAACACCGGGGAGCTGTTTTTT.

This chain links TRBV21-1 with TRBJ1-2; the table's D call TRBD1 went unverified against the DNA. TRBV21-1 is termed a pseudogene. The CDR3 consists of 17 residues. The CDR3 sequence is CASSKVILRQGARGYTF. The CDR3 coding sequence is TGTGCCAGCAGCAAAGTTATCTTACGACAGGGGGCGAGAGGCTACACCTTC.

The J gene is TRBJ1-5, the V gene TRBV7-3, with 9 nucleotides matching TRBD1. Per germline, CDR1 SGHTA and CDR2 FQGTGA. The CDR3 covers 15 residues. V lost 2 bases, J lost 2 bases, and 1 base stayed unmatched. CDR3 amino acids: CASSLDRGCNQPQHF. The CDR3 DNA follows: TGTGCCAGCAGCTTAGACAGGGGGTGCAATCAGCCCCAGCATTTT.

The gene calls are TRBV9 and TRBJ2-5, with D possibly being TRBD1 (5 bases). Germline values: CDR1 SGDLS, CDR2 YYNGEE. Deletions cut 5 bases from V and 2 bases from J, with 10 bases between. This CDR3 region has 13 residues. This CDR3 is CASRGHGQETQYF. The CDR3 region has the DNA TGTGCCAGCAGGGGGCACGGGCAAGAGACCCAGTACTTC. Looking up the rest from reference TRBV9 and TRBJ2-5 gives the full variable domain: DSGVTQTPKHLITATGQRVTLRCSPRSGDLSVYWYQQSLDQGLQFLIQYYNGEERAKGNILERFSAQQFPDLHSELNLSSLELGDSALYFCASRGHGQETQYFGPGTRLLVL.

J is TRBJ1-3 and V is TRBV18; D call uncertain. V was shortened by 5 bases and J by 0 bases, with 11 bases between the two germline ends. The germline V gene encodes CDR1 KGHSH and CDR2 LQKENI. The CDR3 has 15 amino acids. CDR3 coding DNA: TGTGCCAGCTCAAAACAGTCGAGCTCTGGAAACACCATATATTTT. Its protein product is CASSKQSSSGNTIYF.

V is TRBV5-5 and J is TRBJ2-1, with D possibly matching TRBD2 (6 bases). Germline V gene sequence: CDR1 SGHKS, CDR2 YYEKEE (reference sequence). The CDR3 length is 15 residues. The V end was cut by 0 bases, the J end by 4 bases, with 11 bases between. As DNA, the CDR3 is TGTGCCAGCAGCTTGGGCGGGGCAGGGTACAATGAGCAGTTCTTC. Translation: CASSLGGAGYNEQFF.

V and J are TRBV10-3 and TRBJ1-2, with TRBD1 identical over 7 bases. Germline V gene sequence: CDR1 ENHRY, CDR2 SYGVKD. The CDR3 sequence is 16 residues long. With V trimmed by 0 bases and J by 5 bases, 9 bases remained unmatched. The CDR3 protein is CAISESRRGGGYGYTF. In nucleotides, the CDR3 is TGTGCCATCAGTGAGTCGAGGCGAGGGGGCGGGTATGGCTACACCTTC.

This chain connects TRBV10-3 to TRBJ2-1; 11 bases line up with TRBD1. J gave up 4 bases and V 6 bases, and 5 bases lay outside the gene matches. The length of the CDR3 is 15 residues. The germline V gene has CDR1 ENHRY and CDR2 SYGVKD. The CDR3 DNA reads TGTGCCATCAGACCCGGGACAGGGGGATACAATGAGCAGTTCTTC. It is translated as CAIRPGTGGYNEQFF.

This clone was recorded once. The V and J genes are TRBV7-9 and TRBJ2-7, with 7 bases matching TRBD1. In germline, CDR1 is SEHNR, CDR2 FQNEAQ (reference sequence). The CDR3 sequence is 15 residues long. The V and J ends lost 4 bases and 3 bases, in that order; junction bases with no gene match: 9. CDR3: CASSYAGTANYEQYF. CDR3 nucleotides: TGTGCCAGCAGCTACGCCGGGACAGCTAACTACGAGCAGTACTTC. Using reference TRBV7-9 and TRBJ2-7 for the parts outside the CDR3, the full variable domain is DTGVSQNPRHKITKRGQNVTFRCDPISEHNRLYWYRQTLGQGPEFLTYFQNEAQLEKSRLLSDRFSAERPKGSFSTLEIQRTEQGDSAMYLCASSYAGTANYEQYFGPGTRLTVT.

About this clone itself: Distinct nucleotide sequences in the sample also encode this CDR3. This sequence joins TRBV7-9 and TRBJ2-3; D call uncertain. This CDR3 region has 12 residues. Germline CDR1 is SEHNR and CDR2 is FQNEAQ (reference sequence). Between the trimmed V and J ends, which lost 6 bases and 0 bases, there was a span of 4 bases. The CDR3 DNA reads as TGTGCCAGCAGTTCTAGCACAGATACGCAGTATTTT. Its translation is CASSSSTDTQYF.

This sequence joins TRBV7-2 and TRBJ2-1; TRBD1 aligns across 10 bases. Losses at the gene ends were 3 bases for V and 7 bases for J; bases not matched to a gene: 3. The CDR3 length is 14 residues. Germline V lookup: CDR1 SGHTA, CDR2 FQGNSA. CDR3 in DNA: TGTGCCAGCAGCTTGACAGGGGGCAGGAATGAGCAGTTCTTC. Translated: CASSLTGGRNEQFF. The entire variable domain, with the rest obtained from reference TRBV7-2 and TRBJ2-1, is as follows: GAGVSQSPSNKVTEKGKDVELRCDPISGHTALYWYRQSLGQGLEFLIYFQGNSAPDKSGLPSDRFSAERTGGSVSTLTIQRTQQEDSAVYLCASSLTGGRNEQFFGPGTRLTVL.

This clone was seen a single time. CDR3 sequence: CASSVSKRGTEAFF. The DNA of the CDR3 is TGTGCCAGCAGCGTAAGCAAAAGGGGAACTGAAGCTTTCTTT. The chain employs TRBV9 and TRBJ1-1; D may be TRBD1 (5 bases). Per the germline V gene, CDR1 is SGDLS and CDR2 is YYNGEE. The CDR3 totals 14 residues. The V and J ends lost 1 base and 5 bases respectively, with 12 bases between them.

The V gene is TRBV30, the J gene TRBJ2-2; D is ambiguous. With 4 bases removed from V and 3 bases from J, the gap between germline ends came to 12 bases. Per the germline V gene, CDR1 is GTSNPN and CDR2 is SVGIG (reference sequence). There are 14 residues in the CDR3. CDR3 nucleotides: TGTGCCTGGAACGGGTTAATCGACACCGGGGAGCTGTTTTTT. Translating it yields CAWNGLIDTGELFF.

V and J are TRBV5-6 and TRBJ2-7, with TRBD1 matching 9 bases. The CDR3 is made up of 15 amino acids. Germline values: CDR1 SGHDT, CDR2 YYEEEE. V was pared by 2 bases and J by 6 bases, with 9 bases of the junction left unmatched. The CDR3 nucleotides are TGTGCCAGCAGCTTCGGTACAGGGGGCTTACTCGAGCAGTACTTC. Protein: CASSFGTGGLLEQYF.

The genes are TRBV6-5 and TRBJ1-2, with a weak D call TRBD1 (6 bases). V lost 7 bases, J lost 4 bases, and 16 bases lay in between. Germline CDR1 reads MNHEY; CDR2 reads SVGAGI. CDR3 length equals 14 residues. CDR3 sequence (DNA): TGTGCCAGCAAATGGGATACACAGGGCTATGGCTACACCTTC. It yields the protein CASKWDTQGYGYTF.

This clone turned up a few times. The chain combines TRBV5-4 with TRBJ2-7; maybe TRBD2 (6 bases). V was clipped by 0 bases and J by 2 bases, with 18 bases between them. CDR3 size: 17 residues. Per germline, CDR1 SGHNT and CDR2 YYREEE (reference sequence). The CDR3 region is CASSLDVGGVSPYEQYF. CDR3 DNA sequence: TGTGCCAGCAGCTTGGATGTTGGCGGGGTGAGCCCCTACGAGCAGTACTTC.

This rearrangement joins TRBV20-1 to TRBJ1-2; D unresolved. The germline V and J ends were trimmed by 3 bases and 2 bases, with 19 bases remaining between them. CDR3 size: 16 residues. The germline V gene encodes CDR1 DFQATT and CDR2 SNEGSKA (reference sequence). The CDR3 here is CSASEFGYGGNYGYTF. CDR3 in DNA: TGCAGTGCTAGTGAGTTTGGCTATGGAGGGAACTATGGCTACACCTTC.

This clone showed up just a few times. The rearrangement joins TRBV28 to TRBJ2-5, with D possibly TRBD2 on 6 matching bases. The germline V gene has CDR1 MDHEN and CDR2 SYDVKM. This CDR3 is 16 amino acids long. V was trimmed by 2 bases and J by 2 bases, leaving 15 bases between them. CDR3 sequence: CASSLGPGGLQETQYF. The CDR3 nucleotides read TGTGCCAGCAGTTTAGGGCCCGGAGGGCTTCAAGAGACCCAGTACTTC. Using reference TRBV28 and TRBJ2-5 for the parts outside the CDR3, the full variable domain is DVKVTQSSRYLVKRTGEKVFLECVQDMDHENMFWYRQDPGLGLRLIYFSYDVKMKEKGDIPEGYSVSREKKERFSLILESASTNQTSMYLCASSLGPGGLQETQYFGPGTRLLVL.

The rearrangement links TRBV3-1 (or the pseudogene TRBV3-2) to TRBJ2-1; D is perhaps TRBD2 (6 bases). The germline CDR1 and CDR2 sequences are LGHDT and YNNKEL (reference sequence). The CDR3 spans 16 residues. V was pared by 4 bases and J by 0 bases, with 13 bases between. The CDR3 DNA reads TGTGCCAGCAGCCCCCGGGACTCCTCCTCCTACAATGAGCAGTTCTTC. It encodes CASSPRDSSSYNEQFF.

This chain joins TRBV6-5 and TRBJ1-1, with D possibly matching TRBD1 (5 bases). V lost 4 bases and J lost 0, with 6 bases in between. The length of the CDR3 is 13 residues. From germline, CDR1 is MNHEY and CDR2 SVGAGI. CDR3 sequence: CASSLGVNTEAFF. The CDR3 DNA is TGTGCCAGCAGTTTAGGGGTGAACACTGAAGCTTTCTTT.

The chain is built from TRBV19 and TRBJ1-1, with D possibly matching TRBD1 (6 bases). CDR1 LNHDA and CDR2 SQIVND come from the germline V gene (reference sequence). This CDR3 has 14 amino acids. V lost 8 bases and J 0 bases, leaving 13 bases between the germline ends. CDR3 DNA sequence: TGTGCCAGTCTGCGGGGGGCCATGAACACTGAAGCTTTCTTT. This encodes CASLRGAMNTEAFF.

The chain joins TRBV27 to TRBJ2-7; TRBD1 agrees at 10 bases. From germline, CDR1 is MNHEY and CDR2 SMNVEV (reference sequence). V dropped 6 bases and J dropped 4; count of bases not matched to a gene: 9. This CDR3 spans 15 amino acids. The CDR3 is CASRRETGGKYEQYF. The CDR3 DNA is TGTGCCAGCAGGAGAGAGACAGGGGGCAAATACGAGCAGTACTTC.

V and J are TRBV21-1 and TRBJ1-1; TRBD1 is taken as the D call from the table, unchecked against the DNA. TRBV21-1 is annotated as a pseudogene. CDR3 length equals 14 residues. The CDR3 reads CASGLGQEDTEAFF. DNA for the CDR3: TGTGCCAGCGGACTGGGACAGGAGGACACTGAAGCTTTCTTT.

The V gene is TRBV18, the J gene TRBJ2-2, with unresolved D. The CDR3 loop spans 12 amino acids. Germline lookup yields CDR1 KGHSH and CDR2 LQKENI. V lost 3 bases, J lost 6 bases, and 5 bases lay in between. The CDR3 DNA reads TGTGCCAGCTCACCCTTCCCCGGGGAGCTGTTTTTT. Its translation is CASSPFPGELFF.

This chain links TRBV4-3 with TRBJ2-7, with TRBD2 matching over 8 bases. Germline V CDR1 and CDR2: LGHNA, YSLEER. CDR3 length: 14 amino acids. The junction had 3 bases not matched to a gene; V was cut back by 1 base and J by 4 bases. The CDR3 DNA reads as TGCGCCAGCAGCCAAGGTAGCGGGAATTACGAGCAGTACTTC. Translating it yields CASSQGSGNYEQYF.

The chain is built from TRBV7-3 and TRBJ2-3, with 10 bases that match TRBD2. V lost 2 bases and J lost 4; bases outside the gene matches: 3. In germline, CDR1 is SGHTA, CDR2 FQGTGA. The CDR3 length is 15 residues. CDR3 in amino acids: CASSLQAGGPDTQYF. The CDR3 DNA reads TGTGCCAGCAGCTTACAAGCGGGGGGGCCAGATACGCAGTATTTT.

The gene calls are TRBV7-9 and TRBJ1-2, with TRBD1 matching 9 bases. The CDR3 covers 14 residues. The V gene's germline CDR1 is SEHNR and CDR2 FQNEAQ (reference sequence). Unmatched junction bases numbered 3, after V lost 3 bases and J lost 4 bases. CDR3 in amino acids: CASSLGQGIYGYTF. The CDR3 bases are TGTGCCAGCAGCTTGGGACAGGGAATCTATGGCTACACCTTC.

This clone was found a few times. The CDR3: CASSPTSGGNEQYF. The CDR3 DNA reads as TGTGCCAGCTCACCAACTAGCGGGGGGAACGAGCAGTACTTC. The chain is built from TRBV18 and TRBJ2-7; 12 positions match TRBD2. In germline, CDR1 is KGHSH, CDR2 LQKENI. Trimming took 2 bases from V and 5 from J; bases not matched to a gene: 1. The CDR3 has 14 amino acids. Using reference TRBV18 and TRBJ2-7 for the parts outside the CDR3, the full variable domain is NAGVMQNPRHLVRRRGQEARLRCSPMKGHSHVYWYRQLPEEGLKFMVYLQKENIIDESGMPKERFSAEFPKEGPSILRIQQVVRGDSAAYFCASSPTSGGNEQYFGPGTRLTVT.